A single T cell receptor (beta chain) is shown here with its context. Only in-frame clones appear in the TCRdb table, and some are missing; sequencing was by immunoSEQ multiplex PCR. The sample consists of about 50,000 clones, 85% to 90% of them appearing once. Deletions cut 2 bases from V and 0 bases from J, with 10 bases between. The CDR3 runs 16 residues. CDR1 KGHSH and CDR2 LQKENI come from the germline V gene. The sample is drawn from a study of OX40 agonist ivuxolimab in advanced cancers. Sample: CD4+ or CD8+ T cells sorted from blood, taken in a trial of the OX40 agonist ivuxolimab. The receptor was derived from an adult with an advanced solid tumor such as melanoma, head and neck, liver or kidney cancer. V is TRBV18 and J is TRBJ2-2; the D is unclear. The CDR3 reads CASSPYSVTNTGELFF. The CDR3, as DNA: TGTGCCAGCTCACCATATTCGGTAACGAACACCGGGGAGCTGTTTTTT.